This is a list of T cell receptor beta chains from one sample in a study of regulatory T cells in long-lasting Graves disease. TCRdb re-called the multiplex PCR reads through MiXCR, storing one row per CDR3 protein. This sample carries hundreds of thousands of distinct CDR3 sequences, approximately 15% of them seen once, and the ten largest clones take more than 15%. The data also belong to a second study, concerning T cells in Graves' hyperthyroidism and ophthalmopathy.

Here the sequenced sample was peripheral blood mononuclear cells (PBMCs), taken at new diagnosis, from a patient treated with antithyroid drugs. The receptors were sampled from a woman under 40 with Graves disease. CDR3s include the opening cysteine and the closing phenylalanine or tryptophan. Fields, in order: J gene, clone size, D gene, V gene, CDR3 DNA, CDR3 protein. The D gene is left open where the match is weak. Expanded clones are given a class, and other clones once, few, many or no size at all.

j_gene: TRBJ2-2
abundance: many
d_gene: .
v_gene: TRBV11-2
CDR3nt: TGTGCCAGCAGCCTGGGAGTACTGAACACCGGGGAGCTGTTTTTT
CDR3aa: CASSLGVLNTGELFF

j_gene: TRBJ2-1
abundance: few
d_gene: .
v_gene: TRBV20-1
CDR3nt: TGCAGTGCTAGGGGACCTTACAATGAGCAGTTCTTC
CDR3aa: CSARGPYNEQFF

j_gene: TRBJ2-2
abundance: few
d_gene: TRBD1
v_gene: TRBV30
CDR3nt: TGTGCCTCTGTGCCGGGACAGATGAACACCGGGGAGCTGTTTTTT
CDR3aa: CASVPGQMNTGELFF

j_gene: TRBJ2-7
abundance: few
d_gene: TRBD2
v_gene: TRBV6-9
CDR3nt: TGTGCCAGCAGTTACCGACCACTAGCGGGAGCCGAGCAGTACTTC
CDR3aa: CASSYRPLAGAEQYF

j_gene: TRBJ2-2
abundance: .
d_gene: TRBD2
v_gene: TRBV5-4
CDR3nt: TGTGCCAGCAGCTTGGGGACTAGCCTTGGCACCGGGGAGCTGTTTTTT
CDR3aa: CASSLGTSLGTGELFF

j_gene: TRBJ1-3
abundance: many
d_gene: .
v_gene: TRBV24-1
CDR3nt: TGTGCCACCAGTGACCCGGCGGCGGTAAACACCATATATTTT
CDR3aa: CATSDPAAVNTIYF

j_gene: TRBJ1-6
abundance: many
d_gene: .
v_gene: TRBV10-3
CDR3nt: TGTGCCATCAGGCCGGACGGAGATTGGAATTCACCCCTCCACTTT
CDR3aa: CAIRPDGDWNSPLHF

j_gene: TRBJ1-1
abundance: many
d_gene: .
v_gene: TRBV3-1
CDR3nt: TGTGCCAGCAGCCAAGGGGAAGTTAGTGGGACCGCGGCTTTCTTT
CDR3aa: CASSQGEVSGTAAFF

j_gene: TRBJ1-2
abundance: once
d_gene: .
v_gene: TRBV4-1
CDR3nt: TGCGCCAGCAGCCAAGAGGCCTCGACGTGGCGTAGTGGCTACACCTTC
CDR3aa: CASSQEASTWRSGYTF

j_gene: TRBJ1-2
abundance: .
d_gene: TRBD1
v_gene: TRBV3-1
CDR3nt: TGTGCCAGCAGCCCCTCAGGGGGCGTATATGGCTACACCTTC
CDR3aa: CASSPSGGVYGYTF

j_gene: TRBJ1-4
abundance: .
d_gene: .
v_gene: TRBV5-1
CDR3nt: TGCGCCAGCAGCTTGGCCGGGCCCTCGACGTCAGAGGAAAAACTGTTTTTT
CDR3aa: CASSLAGPSTSEEKLFF

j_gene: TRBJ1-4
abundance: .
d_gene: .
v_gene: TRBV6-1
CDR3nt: TGTGCCAGCAGCGACAGGATCCCCAGGGACGAAAAACTGTTTTTT
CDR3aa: CASSDRIPRDEKLFF

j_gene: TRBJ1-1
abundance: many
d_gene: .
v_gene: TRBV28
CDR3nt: TGTGCCAGCAGTTTAAGACCTTCTAGGGCGAGGCTTAAGAACACTGAAGCTTTCTTT
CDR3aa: CASSLRPSRARLKNTEAFF

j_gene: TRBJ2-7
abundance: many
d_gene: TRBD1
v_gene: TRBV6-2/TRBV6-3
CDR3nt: TGTGCCAGCAGTTACCGGGACAGCCTCTCCTACGAGCAGTACTTC
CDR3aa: CASSYRDSLSYEQYF

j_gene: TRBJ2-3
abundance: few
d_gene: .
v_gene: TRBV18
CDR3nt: TGTGCCAGCTCACACCCCTCCACAGATACGCAGTATTTT
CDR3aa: CASSHPSTDTQYF

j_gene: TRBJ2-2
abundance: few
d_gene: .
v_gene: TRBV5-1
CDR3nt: TGCGCCAGCAGCTTGTCCTCTTTCGCCGGGGAGCTGTTTTTT
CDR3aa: CASSLSSFAGELFF

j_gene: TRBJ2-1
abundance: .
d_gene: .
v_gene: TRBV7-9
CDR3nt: TGTGCCAGCAGCTTAGGCTGGGGGACCTCCAATGAGCAGTTCTTC
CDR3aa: CASSLGWGTSNEQFF

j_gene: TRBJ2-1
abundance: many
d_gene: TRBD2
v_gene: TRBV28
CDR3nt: TGTGCCAGCAGTTTCGGGCTAGCGGGATACAATGAGCAGTTCTTC
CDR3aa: CASSFGLAGYNEQFF

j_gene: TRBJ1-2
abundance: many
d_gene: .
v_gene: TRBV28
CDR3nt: TGTGCCAGCAGTACCCCGGGAGGGAACTATGGCTACACCTTC
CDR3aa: CASSTPGGNYGYTF

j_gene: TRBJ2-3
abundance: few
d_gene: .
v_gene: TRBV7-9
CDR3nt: TGTGCCAGCAGCTTTAGACGTTCATCTGATACGCAGTATTTT
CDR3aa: CASSFRRSSDTQYF

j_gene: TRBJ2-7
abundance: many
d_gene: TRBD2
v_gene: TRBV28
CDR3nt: TGTGCCAGCAGTTCGGCTAGCGGGAGTCGGTACGAGCAGTACTTC
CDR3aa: CASSSASGSRYEQYF

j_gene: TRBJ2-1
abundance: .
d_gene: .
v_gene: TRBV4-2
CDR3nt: TGTGCCAGCAGCCACCGAGCGGAGGGGTACAATGAGCAGTTCTTC
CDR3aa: CASSHRAEGYNEQFF

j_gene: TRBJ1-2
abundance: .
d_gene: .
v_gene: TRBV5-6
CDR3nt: TGTGCCAGCATTGATATTACAGGACCCCCCACCTTC
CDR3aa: CASIDITGPPTF

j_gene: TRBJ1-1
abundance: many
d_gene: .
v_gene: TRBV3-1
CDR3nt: TGTGCCAGCAGCCAATACGGGGGTGAAGCTTTCTTT
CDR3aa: CASSQYGGEAFF

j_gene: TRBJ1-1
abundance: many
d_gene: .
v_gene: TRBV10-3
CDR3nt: TGTGCCATCAGTTCTGAGGCAGGGAACACTGAAGCTTTCTTT
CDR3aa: CAISSEAGNTEAFF

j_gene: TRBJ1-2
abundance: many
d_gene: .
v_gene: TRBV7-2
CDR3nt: TGTGCCAGCAGCCGAGGAGGGATCGATGGCTACACCTTC
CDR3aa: CASSRGGIDGYTF